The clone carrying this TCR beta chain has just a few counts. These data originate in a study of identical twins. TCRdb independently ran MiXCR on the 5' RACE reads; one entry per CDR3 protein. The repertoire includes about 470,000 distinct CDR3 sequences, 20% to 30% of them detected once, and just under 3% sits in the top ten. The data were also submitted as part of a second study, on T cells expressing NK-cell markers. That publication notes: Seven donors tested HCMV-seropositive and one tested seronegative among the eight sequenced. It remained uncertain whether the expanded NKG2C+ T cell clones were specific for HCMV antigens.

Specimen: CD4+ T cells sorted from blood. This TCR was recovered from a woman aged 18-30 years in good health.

As DNA, the CDR3 is TGTGCCAGCAGCCCCGGGACAGGGGGCACAAAACTGTTTTTT. Its translation is CASSPGTGGTKLFF. The chain recombines TRBV11-2 with TRBJ1-4; 12 nucleotides agree with TRBD1. With 5 bases clipped from V and 10 bases from J, the junction kept 5 bases outside the gene matches. The germline CDR1 and CDR2 sequences are SGHAT and FQNNGV. The CDR3 length is 14 residues. Together with reference TRBV11-2 and TRBJ1-4, the CDR3 gives the full variable domain: EAGVAQSPRYKIIEKRQSVAFWCNPISGHATLYWYQQILGQGPKLLIQFQNNGVVDDSQLPKDRFSAERLKGVDSTLKIQPAKLEDSAVYLCASSPGTGGTKLFFGSGTQLSVL.